Presented here are 26 T cell receptor beta chains from one specimen sequenced in a study of T cells in Graves' hyperthyroidism and ophthalmopathy. Amplification targeted TCR beta CDR3 regions from RNA transcripts. Carried out on the TCR CDR3, a first-round RT-PCR used the HTBI primer set. TCRdb independently ran MiXCR on the multiplex PCR reads; one entry per CDR3 protein. The data show hundreds of thousands of distinct CDR3 sequences, less than 45% seen once. Sequencing was done on a sample of peripheral blood or thyroid tissue (not recorded which). The origin of the receptors is an adult man with Graves' disease, either hyperthyroidism or ophthalmopathy (not recorded which).

This chain connects TRBV5-1 to TRBJ2-5; possible D gene TRBD1, 6 bases. This CDR3 has 15 amino acids. CDR1 is SGHRS, CDR2 YFSETQ, per germline. The V gene lost 1 base and the J gene lost 4 bases, with 14 bases spanning the gap. CDR3 sequence reads: CASSLLGVGGETQYF. Here the CDR3 DNA reads TGCGCCAGCAGCTTGCTGGGGGTAGGGGGAGAGACCCAGTACTTC.

This chain connects TRBV15 to TRBJ2-5; 7 nucleotides match TRBD1. The V and J ends lost 0 bases and 3 bases, in that order; junction bases with no gene match: 1. Per the germline V gene, CDR1 is LNHNV and CDR2 is YYDKDF (reference sequence). The CDR3 covers 14 residues. This CDR3 reads CATSRDQGEETQYF. The CDR3 bases are TGTGCCACCAGCAGAGATCAGGGGGAAGAGACCCAGTACTTC.

J is TRBJ1-3 and V is TRBV12-3 or TRBV12-4, with D possibly matching TRBD1 (6 bases). Trimming removed 6 bases from V and 0 bases from J, with 9 bases in between. The CDR3 has 14 residues. CDR3 DNA sequence: TGTGCCAGCAGGGGACATTACTCTGGAAACACCATATATTTT. Residues: CASRGHYSGNTIYF.

This chain joins TRBV7-9 and TRBJ1-2; weak D call: TRBD1 (6 bases). Trimming cost V 6 bases and J 1 base, with 15 bases left between them. The germline gives CDR1 SEHNR, CDR2 FQNEAQ (reference sequence). This CDR3 is built from 15 residues. The CDR3 here is CASRLNRVNNYGYTF. As DNA, the CDR3 is TGTGCCAGCAGATTAAACAGGGTCAATAACTATGGCTACACCTTC.

DNA of the CDR3: TGTGCCAGTAGCTTTACCGGGACCCGGGGTGGGACTGAAGCTTTCTTT. Translated: CASSFTGTRGGTEAFF. This sequence joins TRBV12-1 and TRBJ1-1; the table's D call TRBD1 went unverified against the DNA. TRBV12-1 is a pseudogene segment. This CDR3 region has 16 residues.

This clonotype was picked up one time. The chain joins TRBV10-3 to TRBJ1-1; 9 bases are a match to TRBD1. Germline V CDR1 and CDR2: ENHRY, SYGVKD. V shed 8 bases and J 5 bases; nucleotides not matched to a gene: 15. CDR3 length equals 16 residues. The CDR3 spells CAIANDRGEGETEAFF. The CDR3 DNA is TGTGCCATCGCCAACGACAGGGGGGAGGGTGAGACTGAAGCTTTCTTT.

The chain couples TRBV6-1 to TRBJ2-2; 8 bases agree with TRBD2. Losses at the gene ends were 7 bases for V and 4 bases for J; bases not matched to a gene: 11. The germline V gene has CDR1 MNHNS and CDR2 SASEGT. The CDR3 is 16 residues long. CDR3 region: CASTPGASGFTGELFF. The DNA of the CDR3 is TGTGCCAGCACCCCTGGGGCTAGCGGGTTCACCGGGGAGCTGTTTTTT.

This clonotype appeared a few times. The chain carries TRBV20-1 and TRBJ1-2; no clear D. Trimming removed 6 bases from V and 13 bases from J, with 27 bases in between. CDR1 is DFQATT, CDR2 SNEGSKA, per germline (reference sequence). CDR3 size: 14 residues. This CDR3 is CSASQLERAGIRTF. The CDR3 coding sequence is TGCAGTGCCAGCCAACTAGAGAGGGCAGGAATCCGCACCTTC.

The rearrangement links TRBV12-3 or TRBV12-4 to TRBJ2-5; D is unclear. This CDR3 contains 16 residues. Trimming removed 6 bases from V and 5 bases from J, with 22 bases in between. The CDR3 region has the DNA TGTGCCAGCAGGAAGACCCCGGATCTCTTTGGGGAGACCCAGTACTTC. Its protein is CASRKTPDLFGETQYF.

This clonotype has ten or more counts. The chain combines TRBV20-1 with TRBJ2-7; 8 nucleotides match TRBD2. The CDR3 loop spans 13 amino acids. Per the germline V gene, CDR1 is DFQATT and CDR2 is SNEGSKA (reference sequence). V was clipped by 3 bases and J by 6 bases; unmatched bases: 7. The CDR3 DNA reads as TGCAGTGCTAGTCCAAGCGGGAGCCGCGAGCAGTACTTC. Its protein product is CSASPSGSREQYF.

This clonotype was counted once. The chain has TRBV25-1 and TRBJ2-7; 11 bases fit TRBD2. This CDR3 spans 18 amino acids. V lost 5 bases and J lost 0; bases outside the gene matches: 12. Germline V gives CDR1 MGHDK, CDR2 SYGVNS. The CDR3 is CASSLVPGLAESSYEQYF. DNA of the CDR3: TGTGCCAGCAGTTTAGTCCCGGGACTAGCGGAGAGCTCCTACGAGCAGTACTTC.

The rearrangement links TRBV2 to TRBJ1-5, with 11 bases matching TRBD1. Germline CDR1 SNHLY, CDR2 FYNNEI. After removal of 6 bases from V and 6 bases from J, the junction contained 7 bases not matched to a gene. This CDR3 is 15 amino acids long. The CDR3 sequence is CASSQAGTGGQPQHF. The CDR3 nucleotides are TGTGCCAGCAGCCAGGCCGGGACAGGGGGTCAGCCCCAGCATTTT. The full variable domain, in which reference TRBV2 and TRBJ1-5 provide the parts outside the CDR3, is EPEVTQTPSHQVTQMGQEVILRCVPISNHLYFYWYRQILGQKVEFLVSFYNNEISEKSEIFDDQFSVERPDGSNFTLKIRSTKLEDSAMYFCASSQAGTGGQPQHFGDGTRLSIL.

The rearrangement joins TRBV12-3 or TRBV12-4 to TRBJ1-4; TRBD1 is a possible D gene (5 bases). Trimming removed 6 bases from V and 3 bases from J, with 14 bases in between. The CDR3 contains 15 residues. CDR3 in amino acids: CASSYEGTSNEKLFF. The CDR3 coding sequence is TGTGCCAGCAGCTACGAGGGGACGTCTAATGAAAAACTGTTTTTT.

This clonotype showed up just a few times. A read error may account for a junction end that differs from germline. The CDR3 sequence: CASSLVRGDVLTF. The CDR3 DNA sequence: TGTGCCAGCAGTTTAGTGAGAGGAGACGTCCTGACTTTC. The rearrangement links TRBV10-3 to TRBJ2-6, with D unclear. There are 13 residues in the CDR3. Germline V lookup: CDR1 ENHRY, CDR2 SYGVKD.

This clonotype was seen only once. A much larger clone differs by one base, so this may be a read error. The chain links TRBV14 to TRBJ1-2; D is unresolved. The CDR3 has 13 residues. Per germline, CDR1 SGHDN and CDR2 FVKESK. CDR3 coding DNA: TGTGCCAGCAGCCAACCTCAGGACTACGGCTACACCTTC. This translates into CASSQPQDYGYTF.

This clonotype was detected many times. In DNA, the CDR3 is TGTGCCAGCAGCTTACCAAACACCGGGGAGCTGTTTTTT. Translation: CASSLPNTGELFF. The rearrangement joins TRBV7-2 to TRBJ2-2; D remains ambiguous. Trimming shortened V by 2 bases and J by 2 bases, and 3 bases separated the two germline ends. There are 13 residues in the CDR3. CDR1 is SGHTA, CDR2 FQGNSA, per germline.

On this clonotype itself: The CDR3 does not close with the conserved phenylalanine or tryptophan, likely indicating a read error. Because the CDR3's place on the DNA is in doubt, the DNA is left out and the CDR3 is given as listed by TCRdb. This sequence joins TRBV15 and TRBJ1-6; TRBD1 reflects the table's D call only, with no check against the DNA. The germline CDR1 and CDR2 sequences are LNHNV and YYDKDF (reference sequence). Ends included, the CDR3 has 10 residues. CDR3 protein: CATSRGDGRS.

The V call is TRBV7-2, the J call TRBJ2-5, with TRBD2 as a possible D gene (5 bases). Trimming cost V 3 bases and J 4 bases, with 21 bases left between them. Looked up from germline, CDR1 is SGHTA and CDR2 is FQGNSA. The CDR3 consists of 17 residues. The DNA of the CDR3 is TGTGCCAGCAGCTTGGGTTGGAGGCCCCCAGGCCTAGAGACCCAGTACTTC. This encodes CASSLGWRPPGLETQYF.

The chain uses TRBV7-9 and TRBJ1-3, with D tentatively TRBD1 (5 bases). Trimming cost V 2 bases and J 3 bases, with 14 bases left between them. The germline CDR1 and CDR2 sequences are SEHNR and FQNEAQ (reference sequence). The CDR3 is 16 residues long. CDR3 protein: CASSLRQGYFGNTIYF. CDR3 sequence (DNA): TGTGCCAGCAGCTTACGGCAGGGATACTTTGGAAACACCATATATTTT.

The rearrangement joins TRBV7-9 to TRBJ1-1; 7 bases fit TRBD1. This CDR3 contains 15 residues. The V gene end was trimmed by 3 bases and the J gene end by 3 bases; junction bases not matched to a gene: 7. Germline V gives CDR1 SEHNR, CDR2 FQNEAQ (reference sequence). CDR3 in amino acids: CASSFTGQWDTEAFF. As DNA, the CDR3 is TGTGCCAGCAGCTTTACGGGACAGTGGGACACTGAAGCTTTCTTT.

The chain has TRBV20-1 and TRBJ1-1; D gene unclear. Germline CDR1 reads DFQATT; CDR2 reads SNEGSKA (reference sequence). V was trimmed by 6 bases and J by 4 bases, leaving 9 bases between them. This CDR3 spans 11 amino acids. The CDR3 nucleotides read TGCAGTGCCAAGGGTAGCACTGAAGCTTTCTTT. Translating gives CSAKGSTEAFF.

Note on this clonotype: With a much larger clone just one base away, this may be a read error. The chain combines TRBV7-4 with TRBJ2-7; 10 nucleotides match TRBD1. The V gene end was trimmed by 3 bases and the J gene end by 2 bases; junction bases not matched to a gene: 4. The CDR3 has 15 residues. Germline CDR1 reads SGHVT; CDR2 reads SQSDAQ. The CDR3 protein is CASSFETGGTYEQYF. The CDR3, as DNA: TGTGCCAGCAGCTTTGAGACAGGGGGCACCTACGAGCAGTACTTC.

Concerning this clonotype: The CDR3 does not close with the conserved phenylalanine or tryptophan, likely indicating a read error. The limits of the CDR3 on the DNA are not certain, so only TCRdb's listed CDR3 is given. The chain recombines TRBV24-1 with TRBJ1-4. The CDR3 length is 10 residues, termini included. Germline V gene lookup returns CDR1 KGHDR and CDR2 SFDVKD. The CDR3 spells CATSDPGTNY.

The chain is built from TRBV6-6 and TRBJ2-6; D may be TRBD1 (6 bases). Germline values: CDR1 MNHNY, CDR2 SVGAGI (reference sequence). This CDR3 comprises 18 residues. Trimming shortened V by 0 bases and J by 0 bases, and 12 bases separated the two germline ends. The CDR3 loop reads CASSYSGQGSSGANVLTF. The CDR3 coding sequence is TGTGCCAGCAGTTACTCGGGGCAGGGGAGCTCTGGGGCCAACGTCCTGACTTTC.

The rearrangement uses TRBV19 and TRBJ1-2, with D unclear. The length of the CDR3 is 15 residues. The V gene lost 9 bases and the J gene lost 3 bases, with 20 bases spanning the gap. The germline CDR1 and CDR2 sequences are LNHDA and SQIVND (reference sequence). Here the CDR3 DNA reads TGTGCCAGCACGATCTGGGGTACGCGAGACTATGGCTACACCTTC. This gives the protein CASTIWGTRDYGYTF.

This chain connects TRBV20-1 to TRBJ2-7; TRBD2 agrees at 7 bases. V shed 1 base and J 6 bases; nucleotides not matched to a gene: 6. CDR1 and CDR2 (germline): DFQATT, SNEGSKA (reference sequence). The CDR3 spans 13 residues. The DNA for the CDR3 is TGCAGTGCTAGAGTCCCCCAGCGGGGCGAGCAGTACTTC. It is translated as CSARVPQRGEQYF.